These 6 T cell receptor beta chains were all obtained from the same sample, sequenced in a study of T cells in Graves' hyperthyroidism and ophthalmopathy. From RNA transcripts, TCR beta CDR3 regions were amplified. The HTBI primer set was used in a first-round RT-PCR of the TCR CDR3. MiXCR, run by TCRdb on the multiplex PCR reads, gives a single entry per CDR3 protein. The repertoire includes approximately 420,000 distinct CDR3 sequences, more than 13% of them detected once, and about 33% sits in the top ten. The sample consisted of blood. The receptor set was obtained from a woman aged 30 to 39 with Graves' hyperthyroidism.

At least ten counts were recorded for this clonotype. The genes are TRBV20-1 and TRBJ1-5; D ambiguous. Germline V gene data show CDR1 as DFQATT and CDR2 as SNEGSKA (reference sequence). The CDR3 has 18 residues. Between the trimmed V and J ends, which lost 5 bases and 0 bases, there was a span of 23 bases. The CDR3 sequence: CSALSRGPIDYSNQPQHF. The CDR3 coding sequence is TGCAGTGCTTTAAGCAGAGGACCGATAGATTATAGCAATCAGCCCCAGCATTTT.

The chain recombines TRBV7-3 with TRBJ2-3; TRBD1 matches 7 bases. The V segment lost 1 base and the J segment 4 bases; nucleotides outside the gene matches: 8. The germline V gene encodes CDR1 SGHTA and CDR2 FQGTGA. The CDR3 contains 16 residues. As DNA, the CDR3 is TGTGCCAGCAGCTTAAAGTACAGGGGACCCGCAGATACGCAGTATTTT. This sequence encodes CASSLKYRGPADTQYF. The variable domain in full, completed from reference TRBV7-3 and TRBJ2-3, reads GAGVSQTPSNKVTEKGKYVELRCDPISGHTALYWYRQSLGQGPEFLIYFQGTGAADDSGLPNDRFFAVRPEGSVSTLKIQRTERGDSAVYLCASSLKYRGPADTQYFGPGTRLTVL.

The chain is built from TRBV19 and TRBJ2-3, with 7 bases that match TRBD2. Losses at the gene ends were 6 bases for V and 0 bases for J; bases not matched to a gene: 6. CDR1 LNHDA and CDR2 SQIVND come from the germline V gene (reference sequence). The CDR3 extends over 15 amino acids. The CDR3 DNA sequence: TGTGCCAGTAGGGGGACTACCCCTAGCACAGATACGCAGTATTTT. As protein: CASRGTTPSTDTQYF.

This clonotype was detected once. J is TRBJ2-2 and V is TRBV28; 7 bases align to TRBD1. This CDR3 is 16 amino acids long. Germline V gene data show CDR1 as MDHEN and CDR2 as SYDVKM. The J segment lost 4 bases and the V segment lost 4 bases, leaving 9 bases of the junction unmatched. The CDR3 loop reads CASSYPTGLSTGELFF. The CDR3 nucleotides read TGTGCCAGCAGTTACCCGACAGGGTTAAGCACCGGGGAGCTGTTTTTT.

This clonotype has only a few counts. V is TRBV6-1 and J is TRBJ2-3; 8 bases map to TRBD2. The trim removed 6 bases at V and 4 bases at J, leaving 3 bases unmatched. This CDR3 has 13 amino acids. Germline V gene data show CDR1 as MNHNS and CDR2 as SASEGT. CDR3 DNA sequence: TGTGCCAGCAGCGCTAGCGGGCCAGATACGCAGTATTTT. It translates to CASSASGPDTQYF.

There are many counts of this clonotype. The rearrangement uses TRBV2 and TRBJ2-7; either TRBD1 or TRBD2 may fit D (5 bases each). The CDR3 is made up of 15 amino acids. Germline V gene data show CDR1 as SNHLY and CDR2 as FYNNEI. V lost 5 bases and J 2 bases, leaving 16 bases between the germline ends. CDR3 sequence: CASSTTGTAAYEQYF. In DNA, the CDR3 is TGTGCCAGCAGTACCACCGGGACCGCAGCCTACGAGCAGTACTTC.